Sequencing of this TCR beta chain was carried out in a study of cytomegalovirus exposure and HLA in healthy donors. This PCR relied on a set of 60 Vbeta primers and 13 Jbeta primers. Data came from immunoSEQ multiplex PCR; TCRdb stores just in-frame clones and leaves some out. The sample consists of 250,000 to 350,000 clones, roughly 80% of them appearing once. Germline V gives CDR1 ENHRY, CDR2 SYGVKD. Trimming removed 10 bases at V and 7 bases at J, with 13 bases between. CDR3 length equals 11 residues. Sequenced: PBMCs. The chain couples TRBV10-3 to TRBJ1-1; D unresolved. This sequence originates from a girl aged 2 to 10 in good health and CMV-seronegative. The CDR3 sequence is CATQVEGEAFF. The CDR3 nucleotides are TGTGCCACCCAAGTTGAGGGTGAAGCTTTCTTT.